Each of the 27 T cell receptor beta chains below was sequenced from the same sample in a study of blood T cell repertoires in COVID-19. The repertoire was sequenced with immunoSEQ multiplex PCR; TCRdb's copy has only in-frame clones and lacks some. The table has approximately 190,000 clones, 84% seen once; the top ten hold approximately 5.1%. Sequenced sample: peripheral blood. The receptors stem from a woman in her 70s with active or convalescent COVID-19.

The V call is TRBV18, the J call TRBJ1-3; TRBD1 is a possible D gene (6 bases). CDR1 and CDR2 from the germline V gene are KGHSH and LQKENI. V gave up 5 bases and J gave up 0 bases, with 17 bases separating them. This CDR3 contains 17 residues. The DNA of the CDR3 is TGTGCCAGCTCATCCACAACAGGGTTCCGCTCTGGAAACACCATATATTTT. Translating gives CASSSTTGFRSGNTIYF.

The CDR3 spells CASSLEGGRRYTF. The CDR3, as DNA: TGTGCCAGCAGCTTAGAGGGGGGGCGTCGCTACACCTTC. The chain recombines TRBV11-2 with TRBJ1-2; possibly TRBD1 for D (6 bases). Germline V gives CDR1 SGHAT, CDR2 FQNNGV. Trimming cost V 0 bases and J 9 bases, with 11 bases left between them. The CDR3 sequence is 13 residues long. Variable domain in full (rest from reference TRBV11-2 and TRBJ1-2): EAGVAQSPRYKIIEKRQSVAFWCNPISGHATLYWYQQILGQGPKLLIQFQNNGVVDDSQLPKDRFSAERLKGVDSTLKIQPAKLEDSAVYLCASSLEGGRRYTFGSGTRLTVV.

The CDR3 nucleotides read TGTGCCAGCAGCTCGCCTGAGTCCACTGAAGCTTTCTTT. Amino acid sequence: CASSSPESTEAFF. The chain couples TRBV7-3 to TRBJ1-1; D is uncertain. Deletions cut 4 bases from V and 4 bases from J, with 10 bases between. The CDR3 has 13 amino acids. CDR1 is SGHTA, CDR2 FQGTGA, per germline.

This chain connects TRBV27 to TRBJ1-2; 7 nucleotides agree with TRBD1. CDR3 length: 13 amino acids. Germline V CDR1 and CDR2: MNHEY, SMNVEV (reference sequence). J lost 5 bases, V lost 6 bases, and 6 bases had no gene match. The CDR3 DNA is TGTGCCAGCAGCCCGACAGGGCCTTATGGCTACACCTTC. Translation gives CASSPTGPYGYTF.

The chain couples TRBV6-2 or TRBV6-3 to TRBJ1-2, with D unclear. V lost 2 bases, J lost 4 bases, and 23 bases lay in between. There are 18 residues in the CDR3. Germline CDR1 is MNHEY and CDR2 is SVGEGT. The chain's CDR3 is CASSYAEASRGSRYGYTF. The CDR3 DNA is TGTGCCAGCAGTTACGCCGAGGCCTCCCGGGGTAGCCGCTATGGCTACACCTTC.

J is TRBJ2-7 and V is TRBV30; a weak D match, TRBD1 (6 bases). Trimming cost V 3 bases and J 3 bases, with 9 bases left between them. This CDR3 is 12 amino acids long. Germline V gene lookup returns CDR1 GTSNPN and CDR2 SVGIG (reference sequence). Written as DNA, the CDR3 is TGTGCCTGGAGCCCGGACAGCTACGAGCAGTACTTC. This codes for CAWSPDSYEQYF. Filled out from reference TRBV30 and TRBJ2-7, the complete variable domain reads SQTIHQWPATLVQPVGSPLSLECTVEGTSNPNLYWYRQAAGRGLQLLFYSVGIGQISSEVPQNLSASRPQDRQFILSSKKLLLSDSGFYLCAWSPDSYEQYFGPGTRLTVT.

The chain combines TRBV9 with TRBJ1-5, with a tentative D call TRBD1 (6 bases). Germline V gives CDR1 SGDLS, CDR2 YYNGEE. Trimming left V 1 base short and J 2 bases short, with 13 bases between. The CDR3 length is 16 residues. CDR3 nucleotide sequence: TGTGCCAGCAGCGTAACCACAGGGTTCGGCAATCAGCCCCAGCATTTT. Amino acids: CASSVTTGFGNQPQHF.

The V gene is TRBV10-3, the J gene TRBJ2-1, with TRBD1 matching over 7 bases. V shed 3 bases, J shed 2 bases, and the junction held 7 bases outside the gene matches. The CDR3 is 16 amino acids. CDR1 and CDR2 (germline): ENHRY, SYGVKD. This CDR3 reads CAISEKLTGTYNEQFF. DNA for the CDR3: TGTGCCATCAGTGAAAAGTTGACAGGGACCTACAATGAGCAGTTCTTC.

This clone showed up just once. The chain recombines TRBV5-1 with TRBJ2-1; 13 bases map to TRBD2. Trimming took 4 bases from V and 7 from J; bases not matched to a gene: 5. The CDR3 extends over 15 amino acids. CDR1 and CDR2 from the germline V gene are SGHRS and YFSETQ. The CDR3 region has the DNA TGCGCCAGCAGCCCCGGGACTAGCGGGACAAATGAGCAGTTCTTC. It is translated as CASSPGTSGTNEQFF.

J is TRBJ2-1 and V is TRBV4-1; 8 bases map to TRBD2. V gave up 5 bases and J gave up 0 bases; unmatched junction bases: 6. The CDR3 spans 16 residues. Germline lookup yields CDR1 MGHRA and CDR2 YSYEKL. CDR3: CASSEGLAGSYNEQFF. In nucleotides, the CDR3 is TGCGCCAGCAGCGAAGGACTAGCTGGCTCCTACAATGAGCAGTTCTTC.

The V call is TRBV21-1, the J call TRBJ2-1; the table names TRBD2, a call not compared with the DNA. TRBV21-1 is marked as a pseudogene. This CDR3 is 13 amino acids long. The DNA for the CDR3 is TGTGCCAGGAAGAGACTTACCTACAATGAGCAGTTCTTC. It specifies CARKRLTYNEQFF.

At least ten counts were recorded for this clone. V and J are TRBV18 and TRBJ2-2, with 7 bases matching TRBD1. Germline CDR1 KGHSH, CDR2 LQKENI. The CDR3 runs 12 residues. V lost 6 bases to trimming and J lost 5 bases; unmatched junction nucleotides: 0. For the CDR3, the DNA is TGTGCCAGCTCGACAGGGACCGGGGAGCTGTTTTTT. This gives the protein CASSTGTGELFF.

This clone was detected once. This rearrangement joins TRBV21-1 to TRBJ2-7; the table's D call TRBD1 went unverified against the DNA. TRBV21-1 is given as a pseudogene. CDR3 length: 16 residues. For the CDR3, the DNA is TGTGCCAGCAGCAAAGGGCAGGCCACCAGCCGGTACGAGCAGTACTTC. It translates to CASSKGQATSRYEQYF.

The gene calls are TRBV5-4 and TRBJ2-1; weak D call: TRBD1 (6 bases). V was pared by 2 bases and J by 4 bases, with 13 bases between. This CDR3 comprises 15 residues. CDR1 and CDR2 from the germline V gene are SGHNT and YYREEE (reference sequence). CDR3 protein: CASSFRQVLYNEQFF. For the CDR3, the DNA is TGTGCCAGCAGCTTCAGACAGGTCCTGTACAATGAGCAGTTCTTC.

V and J are TRBV15 and TRBJ2-1; no clear D gene. Germline V gene lookup returns CDR1 LNHNV and CDR2 YYDKDF (reference sequence). The CDR3 extends over 11 amino acids. The V end was cut by 3 bases, the J end by 9 bases, with 6 bases between. The CDR3 loop reads CATSSGGEQFF. The CDR3 DNA follows: TGTGCCACCAGCAGCGGTGGTGAGCAGTTCTTC.

V and J are TRBV6-9 and TRBJ2-1; 10 bases map to TRBD2. Germline V gene lookup returns CDR1 MNHGY and CDR2 SVAAGI. V lost 0 bases and J lost 6; bases outside the gene matches: 17. The CDR3 extends over 20 amino acids. The CDR3 reads CASSYSVSSGRAGAVNEQFF. As DNA, the CDR3 is TGTGCCAGCAGTTATTCGGTCTCCAGCGGGAGGGCCGGGGCAGTCAATGAGCAGTTCTTC.

CDR3 sequence reads: CASSPGISGNTIYF. Here the CDR3 DNA reads TGCGCCAGCAGCCCAGGAATCTCTGGAAACACCATATATTTT. This chain joins TRBV4-1 and TRBJ1-3; unclear D gene. Germline V lookup: CDR1 MGHRA, CDR2 YSYEKL. The CDR3 extends over 14 amino acids. The ends were cut back, 4 bases at V and 0 bases at J, with 7 bases in the middle.

The chain recombines TRBV28 with TRBJ2-1, with 9 bases that match TRBD2. The V gene end was trimmed by 8 bases and the J gene end by 6 bases; junction bases not matched to a gene: 8. The V gene's germline CDR1 is MDHEN and CDR2 SYDVKM. This CDR3 comprises 14 residues. Here the CDR3 DNA reads TGTGCCAGCTCGACTAGCGGAGTTCGCAATGAGCAGTTCTTC. Translated, it gives CASSTSGVRNEQFF.

This rearrangement joins TRBV19 to TRBJ2-5, with TRBD2 matching over 12 bases. CDR3 size: 15 residues. The germline V gene encodes CDR1 LNHDA and CDR2 SQIVND (reference sequence). With 7 bases clipped from V and 1 base from J, the junction kept 4 bases outside the gene matches. The CDR3 nucleotides read TGTGCCAGTAAACGGACTAGCGGGATCCAAGAGACCCAGTACTTC. Amino acids: CASKRTSGIQETQYF.

This sequence joins TRBV28 and TRBJ2-1, with 7 bases matching TRBD2. The CDR3 consists of 15 residues. V gave up 7 bases and J gave up 1 base; unmatched junction bases: 7. Germline V gene data show CDR1 as MDHEN and CDR2 as SYDVKM. DNA for the CDR3: TGTGCCAGCAATTCAGCGGGATTGTCCTACAATGAGCAGTTCTTC. Residues: CASNSAGLSYNEQFF.

This chain links TRBV28 with TRBJ1-2; TRBD1 might be the D (6 bases). Germline V gene data show CDR1 as MDHEN and CDR2 as SYDVKM. The CDR3 covers 14 residues. The ends were cut back, 2 bases at V and 8 bases at J, with 15 bases in the middle. CDR3 region: CASSLSGRGTGYTF. The CDR3 nucleotides are TGTGCCAGCAGTTTAAGCGGTAGGGGGACAGGCTACACCTTC.

The chain joins TRBV18 to TRBJ2-1; 11 bases map to TRBD2. The junction had 4 bases not matched to a gene; V was cut back by 3 bases and J by 3 bases. CDR1 and CDR2 (germline): KGHSH, LQKENI. The length of the CDR3 is 16 residues. The CDR3 is CASSPLLAGDYNEQFF. The CDR3 region has the DNA TGTGCCAGCTCACCCCTACTAGCGGGAGACTACAATGAGCAGTTCTTC.

This chain uses TRBV2 with TRBJ2-7; 7 bases are a match to TRBD2. V gave up 6 bases and J gave up 4 bases; unmatched junction bases: 3. Germline CDR1 is SNHLY and CDR2 is FYNNEI. CDR3 size: 12 residues. DNA for the CDR3: TGTGCCAGCAGGGGGGACTATTACGAGCAGTACTTC. The encoded protein is CASRGDYYEQYF.

This chain connects TRBV12-5 to TRBJ1-1, with D uncertain. Trimming left V 0 bases short and J 4 bases short, with 24 bases between. CDR1 is LGHNT, CDR2 FRNRAP, per germline. The CDR3 sequence is 19 residues long. CDR3 sequence reads: CASGLVRGLLDSPGTEAFF. CDR3 bases: TGTGCTAGTGGTTTGGTAAGAGGGTTATTAGATTCCCCGGGCACTGAAGCTTTCTTT.

The V call is TRBV10-3, the J call TRBJ2-1; TRBD2 agrees at 10 bases. J gave up 10 bases and V 4 bases, and 7 bases lay outside the gene matches. The V gene's germline CDR1 is ENHRY and CDR2 SYGVKD. This CDR3 is built from 14 residues. CDR3 residues: CAISVLAGVGEQFF. Written as DNA, the CDR3 is TGTGCCATCAGTGTTCTAGCGGGAGTAGGGGAGCAGTTCTTC.

The chain couples TRBV9 to TRBJ2-1, with D possibly being TRBD2 (5 bases). V was clipped by 0 bases and J by 6 bases, with 13 bases between them. CDR3 length: 15 residues. Germline V gene lookup returns CDR1 SGDLS and CDR2 YYNGEE. In nucleotides, the CDR3 is TGTGCCAGCAGCGTAGGACCCGGGGTAAGCAATGAGCAGTTCTTC. This gives the protein CASSVGPGVSNEQFF.

The V call is TRBV10-3, the J call TRBJ2-3; 9 nucleotides agree with TRBD1. The V gene's germline CDR1 is ENHRY and CDR2 SYGVKD. The CDR3 is 13 amino acids. Trimming took 11 bases from V and 3 from J; bases not matched to a gene: 6. The CDR3 region has the DNA TGTGCCTCTGGGGACAGGGAAACAGATACGCAGTATTTT. Residues: CASGDRETDTQYF.